This TCR beta chain was identified in a study of tumor-infiltrating lymphocytes in oesophageal squamous cell carcinoma. The CDR3 length is 13 residues. Germline values: CDR1 SGHVS, CDR2 FNYEAQ. TCRdb re-analysed the PCR reads in MiXCR, keeping a single row per CDR3 protein. The sample lists under 25,000 distinct CDR3 sequences, almost 40% occurring once. Of note for this clonotype: The junction shows a germline mismatch at one end, possibly a read error.

The source material was blood. The sequence was obtained from a male donor with esophageal squamous cell carcinoma. The rearrangement uses TRBV7-6 and TRBJ2-1, with D possibly TRBD1 on 6 matching bases. The DNA end favors TRBJ2-5, so the J call may be wrong. The CDR3: CASSATGSETQYF. In DNA form, the CDR3 reads TGTGCTAGCAGCGCAACAGGGTCAGAGACCCAGTACTTC.